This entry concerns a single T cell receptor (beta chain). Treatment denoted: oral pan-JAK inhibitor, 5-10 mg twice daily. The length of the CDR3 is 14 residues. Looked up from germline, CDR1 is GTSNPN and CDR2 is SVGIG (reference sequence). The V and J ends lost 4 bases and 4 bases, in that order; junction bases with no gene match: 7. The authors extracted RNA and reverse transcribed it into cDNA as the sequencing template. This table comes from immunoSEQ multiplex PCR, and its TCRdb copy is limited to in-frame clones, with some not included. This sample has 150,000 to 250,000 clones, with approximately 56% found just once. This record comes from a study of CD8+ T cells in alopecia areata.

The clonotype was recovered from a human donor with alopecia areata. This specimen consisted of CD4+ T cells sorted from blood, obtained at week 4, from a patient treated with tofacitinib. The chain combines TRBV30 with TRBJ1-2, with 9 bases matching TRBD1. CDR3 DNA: TGTGCCTGGAAACGCCGGGACAGGGCCTATGGCTACACCTTC. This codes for CAWKRRDRAYGYTF.